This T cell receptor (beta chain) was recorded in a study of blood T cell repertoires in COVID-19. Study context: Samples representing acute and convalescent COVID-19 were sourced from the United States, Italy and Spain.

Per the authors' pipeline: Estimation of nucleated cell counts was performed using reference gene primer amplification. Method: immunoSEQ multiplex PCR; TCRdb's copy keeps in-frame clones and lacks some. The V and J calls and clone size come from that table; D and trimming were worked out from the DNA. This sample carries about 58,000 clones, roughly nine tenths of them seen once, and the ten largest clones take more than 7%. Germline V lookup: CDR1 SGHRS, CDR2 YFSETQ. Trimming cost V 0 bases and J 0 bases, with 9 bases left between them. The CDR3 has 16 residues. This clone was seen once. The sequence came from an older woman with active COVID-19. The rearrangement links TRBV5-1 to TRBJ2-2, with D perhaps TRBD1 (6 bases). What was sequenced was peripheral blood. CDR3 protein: CASSLVGGANTGELFF. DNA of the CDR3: TGCGCCAGCAGCTTGGTTGGGGGCGCGAACACCGGGGAGCTGTTTTTT.